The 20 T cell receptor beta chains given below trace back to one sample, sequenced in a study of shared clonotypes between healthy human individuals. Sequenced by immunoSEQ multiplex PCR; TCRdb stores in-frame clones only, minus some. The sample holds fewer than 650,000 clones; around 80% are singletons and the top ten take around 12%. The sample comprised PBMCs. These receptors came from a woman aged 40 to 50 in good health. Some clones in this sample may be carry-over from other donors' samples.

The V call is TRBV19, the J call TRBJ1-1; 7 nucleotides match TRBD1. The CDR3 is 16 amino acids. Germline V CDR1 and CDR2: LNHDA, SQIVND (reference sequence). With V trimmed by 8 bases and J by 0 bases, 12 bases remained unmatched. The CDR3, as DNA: TGTGCCAGTGGGACAGTCCTGCGGAAATTGAACACTGAAGCTTTCTTT. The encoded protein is CASGTVLRKLNTEAFF.

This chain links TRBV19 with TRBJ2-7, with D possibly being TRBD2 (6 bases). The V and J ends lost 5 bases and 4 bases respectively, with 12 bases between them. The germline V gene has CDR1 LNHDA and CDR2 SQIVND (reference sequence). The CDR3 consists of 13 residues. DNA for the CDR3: TGTGCCAGTAGTGTAGGTAGCGGTTACGAGCAGTACTTC. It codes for CASSVGSGYEQYF.

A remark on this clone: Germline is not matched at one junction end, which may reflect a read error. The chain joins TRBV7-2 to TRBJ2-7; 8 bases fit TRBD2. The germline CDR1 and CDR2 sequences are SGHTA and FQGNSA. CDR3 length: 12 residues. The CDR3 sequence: CASSLEPGGHLF. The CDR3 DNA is TGTGCCAGCAGCTTAGAACCGGGAGGGCATTTATTC. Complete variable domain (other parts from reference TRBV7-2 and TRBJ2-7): GAGVSQSPSNKVTEKGKDVELRCDPISGHTALYWYRQSLGQGLEFLIYFQGNSAPDKSGLPSDRFSAERTGGSVSTLTIQRTQQEDSAVYLCASSLEPGGHLFGPGTRLTVT.

The CDR3 reads CASRFDTGSGEQYF. The CDR3 bases are TGTGCCAGCAGATTCGACACCGGCTCTGGGGAGCAGTACTTC. The chain combines TRBV11-2 with TRBJ2-7; no reliable D call. With 6 bases removed from V and 7 bases from J, the gap between germline ends came to 19 bases. The CDR3 totals 14 residues. Germline lookup yields CDR1 SGHAT and CDR2 FQNNGV.

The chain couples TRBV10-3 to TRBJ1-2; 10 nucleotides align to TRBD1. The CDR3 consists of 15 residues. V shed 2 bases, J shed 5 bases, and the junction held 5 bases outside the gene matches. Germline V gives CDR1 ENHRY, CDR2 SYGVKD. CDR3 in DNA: TGTGCCATCAGTGAGCCCGAGGACAGGGGGTATGGCTACACCTTC. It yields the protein CAISEPEDRGYGYTF.

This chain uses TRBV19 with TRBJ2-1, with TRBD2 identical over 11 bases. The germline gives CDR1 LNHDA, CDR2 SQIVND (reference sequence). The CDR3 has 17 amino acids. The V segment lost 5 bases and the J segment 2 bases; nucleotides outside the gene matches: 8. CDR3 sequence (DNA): TGTGCCAGTAGTGTTACTAGCGGGAGTTATCCCTACAATGAGCAGTTCTTC. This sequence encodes CASSVTSGSYPYNEQFF. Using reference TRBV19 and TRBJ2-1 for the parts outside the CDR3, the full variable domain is DGGITQSPKYLFRKEGQNVTLSCEQNLNHDAMYWYRQDPGQGLRLIYYSQIVNDFQKGDIAEGYSVSREKKESFPLTVTSAQKNPTAFYLCASSVTSGSYPYNEQFFGPGTRLTVL.

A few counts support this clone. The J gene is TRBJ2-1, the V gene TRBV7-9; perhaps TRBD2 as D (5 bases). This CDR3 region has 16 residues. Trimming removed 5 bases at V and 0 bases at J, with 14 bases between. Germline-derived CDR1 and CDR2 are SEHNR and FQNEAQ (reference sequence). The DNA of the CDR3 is TGTGCCAGCAGCCCCCGGGGTCCGAGCTCCTACAATGAGCAGTTCTTC. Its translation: CASSPRGPSSYNEQFF.

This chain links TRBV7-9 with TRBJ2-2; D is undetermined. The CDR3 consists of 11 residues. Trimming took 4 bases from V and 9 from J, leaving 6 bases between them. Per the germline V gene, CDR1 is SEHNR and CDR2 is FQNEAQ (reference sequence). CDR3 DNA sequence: TGTGCCAGCAGCTCCAACCGGGAGCTGTTTTTT. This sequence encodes CASSSNRELFF.

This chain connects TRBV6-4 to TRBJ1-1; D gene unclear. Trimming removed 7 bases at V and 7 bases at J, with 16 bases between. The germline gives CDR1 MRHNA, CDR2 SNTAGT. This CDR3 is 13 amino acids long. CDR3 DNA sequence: TGTGCCAGCAAGAACGACGGAGATTTTGAAGCTTTCTTT. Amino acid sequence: CASKNDGDFEAFF.

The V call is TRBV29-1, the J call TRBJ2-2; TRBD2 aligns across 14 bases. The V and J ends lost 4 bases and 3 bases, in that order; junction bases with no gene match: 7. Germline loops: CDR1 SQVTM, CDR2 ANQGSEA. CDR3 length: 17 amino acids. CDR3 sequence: CSVAKGLAGDHTGELFF. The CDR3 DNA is TGCAGCGTTGCGAAGGGACTAGCGGGAGATCACACCGGGGAGCTGTTTTTT.

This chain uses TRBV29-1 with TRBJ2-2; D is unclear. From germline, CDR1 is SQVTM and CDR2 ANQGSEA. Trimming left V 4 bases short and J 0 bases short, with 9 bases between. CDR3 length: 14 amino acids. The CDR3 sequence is CSVVGQTNTGELFF. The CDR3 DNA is TGCAGCGTTGTGGGCCAGACGAACACCGGGGAGCTGTTTTTT.

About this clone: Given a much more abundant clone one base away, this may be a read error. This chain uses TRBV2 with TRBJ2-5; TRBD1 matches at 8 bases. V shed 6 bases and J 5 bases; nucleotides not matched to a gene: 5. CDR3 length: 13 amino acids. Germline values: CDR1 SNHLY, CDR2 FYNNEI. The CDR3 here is CASRRQGWETQYF. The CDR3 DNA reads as TGTGCCAGCAGAAGACAGGGGTGGGAGACCCAGTACTTC.

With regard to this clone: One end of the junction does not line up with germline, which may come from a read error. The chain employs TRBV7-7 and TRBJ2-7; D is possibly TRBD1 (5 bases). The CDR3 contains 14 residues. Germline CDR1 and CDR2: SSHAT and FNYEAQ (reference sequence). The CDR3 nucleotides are TGTGCTAGCAGCCCCAGGGATACCGCGAACGAGCAGTACTTC. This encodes CASSPRDTANEQYF.

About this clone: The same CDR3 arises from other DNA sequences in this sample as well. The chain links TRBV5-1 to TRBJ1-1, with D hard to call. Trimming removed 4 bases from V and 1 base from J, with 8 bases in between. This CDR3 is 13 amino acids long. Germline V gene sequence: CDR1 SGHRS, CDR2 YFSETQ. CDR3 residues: CASSPWGNTEAFF. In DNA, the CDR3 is TGCGCCAGCAGCCCGTGGGGGAACACTGAAGCTTTCTTT.

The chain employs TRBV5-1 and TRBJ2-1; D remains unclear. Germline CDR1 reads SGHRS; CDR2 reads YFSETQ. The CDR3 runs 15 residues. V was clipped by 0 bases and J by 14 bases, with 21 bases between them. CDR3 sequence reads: CASSLEGSGPSMKFF. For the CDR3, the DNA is TGCGCCAGCAGCTTGGAAGGTAGTGGACCAAGCATGAAGTTCTTC.

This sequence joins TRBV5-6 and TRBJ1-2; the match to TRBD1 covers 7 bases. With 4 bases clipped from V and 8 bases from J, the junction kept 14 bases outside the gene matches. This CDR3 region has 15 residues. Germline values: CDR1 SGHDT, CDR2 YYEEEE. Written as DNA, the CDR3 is TGTGCCAGCAGCGCGGGGACAGCGGTTGGCGAAGGCTACACCTTC. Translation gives CASSAGTAVGEGYTF.

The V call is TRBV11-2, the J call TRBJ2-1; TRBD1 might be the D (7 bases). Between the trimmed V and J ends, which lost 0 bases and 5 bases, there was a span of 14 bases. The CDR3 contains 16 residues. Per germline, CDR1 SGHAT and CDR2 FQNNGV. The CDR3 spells CASSLDGPGGNNEQFF. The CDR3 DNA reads TGTGCCAGCAGCTTAGATGGGCCAGGGGGGAACAATGAGCAGTTCTTC. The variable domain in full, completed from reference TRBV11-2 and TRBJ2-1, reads EAGVAQSPRYKIIEKRQSVAFWCNPISGHATLYWYQQILGQGPKLLIQFQNNGVVDDSQLPKDRFSAERLKGVDSTLKIQPAKLEDSAVYLCASSLDGPGGNNEQFFGPGTRLTVL.

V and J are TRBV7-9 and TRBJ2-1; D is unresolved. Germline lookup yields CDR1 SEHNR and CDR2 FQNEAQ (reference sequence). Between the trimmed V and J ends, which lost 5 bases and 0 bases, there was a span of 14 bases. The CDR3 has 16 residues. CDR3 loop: CASSLHYPDSYNEQFF. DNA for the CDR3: TGTGCCAGCAGCCTACACTACCCGGACTCCTACAATGAGCAGTTCTTC.

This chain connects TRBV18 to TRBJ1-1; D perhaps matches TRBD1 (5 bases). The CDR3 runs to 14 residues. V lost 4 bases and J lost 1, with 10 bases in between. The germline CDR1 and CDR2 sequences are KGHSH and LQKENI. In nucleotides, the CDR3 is TGTGCCAGCTCACGGGGGGACCGGAACACTGAAGCTTTCTTT. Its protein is CASSRGDRNTEAFF. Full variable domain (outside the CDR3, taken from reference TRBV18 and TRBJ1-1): NAGVMQNPRHLVRRRGQEARLRCSPMKGHSHVYWYRQLPEEGLKFMVYLQKENIIDESGMPKERFSAEFPKEGPSILRIQQVVRGDSAAYFCASSRGDRNTEAFFGQGTRLTVV.

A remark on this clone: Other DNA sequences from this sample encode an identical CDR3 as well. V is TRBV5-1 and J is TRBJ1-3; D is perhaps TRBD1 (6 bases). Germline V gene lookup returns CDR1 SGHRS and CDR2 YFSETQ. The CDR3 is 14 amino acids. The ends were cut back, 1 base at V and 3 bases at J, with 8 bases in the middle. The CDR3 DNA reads TGCGCCAGCAGCTTGACAGGGTTTGGAAACACCATATATTTT. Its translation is CASSLTGFGNTIYF. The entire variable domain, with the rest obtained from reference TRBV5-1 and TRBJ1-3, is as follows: KAGVTQTPRYLIKTRGQQVTLSCSPISGHRSVSWYQQTPGQGLQFLFEYFSETQRNKGNFPGRFSGRQFSNSRSEMNVSTLELGDSALYLCASSLTGFGNTIYFGEGSWLTVV.